This T cell receptor beta chain was sequenced during a study of CD8+ T cells in alopecia areata. Study-wide context: Tofacitinib therapy took 6 to 18 months; 6 months off drug came after.

Regarding this clone: Its antigen is currently unknown.

Extracted RNA was reverse transcribed into cDNA, the sequencing template. Sequencing used immunoSEQ multiplex PCR; TCRdb keeps in-frame clones, though not all of them. The sample includes 150,000 to 200,000 clones, 60% of them seen just once. The treatment is: oral pan-JAK inhibitor, 5-10 mg twice daily. Study-level results: Researchers report lesional scalp, most notably alopecia totalis/universalis, outstripped normal scalp in clonality.

Germline-derived CDR1 and CDR2 are MGHRA and YSYEKL. The CDR3 runs 15 residues. The V and J ends lost 4 bases and 8 bases respectively, with 20 bases between them. The sequence was obtained from a human donor with alopecia areata. This chain connects TRBV4-1 to TRBJ1-2; D possibly corresponds to TRBD1 (5 bases). This material consisted of CD4+ T cells sorted from blood, taken at week 24, from a patient treated with tofacitinib. CDR3: CASSLSGTSKGGYTF. The CDR3 DNA is TGCGCCAGCAGCCTATCCGGGACTTCAAAAGGGGGCTACACCTTC.